This T cell receptor beta chain was documented in a study of immune cell composition in non-small cell lung cancer. This CDR3 has 16 residues. Deletions cut 3 bases from V and 2 bases from J, with 13 bases between. Germline loops: CDR1 LNHDA, CDR2 SQIVND (reference sequence). The normal lung sample lay at least 3 cm, and maximally far, from the tumour. The method was immunoSEQ multiplex PCR; TCRdb's version includes in-frame clones alone and lacks a portion of them. The sample shows roughly 3,000 clones, approximately 73% of them seen only once. These data were also reused for a study on CD4 T cells in lung cancer.

The chain has TRBV19 and TRBJ1-4; D call uncertain. The sequence derives from a human donor with non-small cell lung cancer. Sequenced material: non-adjacent lung tissue. CDR3 sequence: CASSISTLVTNEKLFF. The CDR3 coding sequence is TGTGCCAGTAGTATCTCTACTTTGGTGACTAATGAAAAACTGTTTTTT. Variable domain in full (rest from reference TRBV19 and TRBJ1-4): DGGITQSPKYLFRKEGQNVTLSCEQNLNHDAMYWYRQDPGQGLRLIYYSQIVNDFQKGDIAEGYSVSREKKESFPLTVTSAQKNPTAFYLCASSISTLVTNEKLFFGSGTQLSVL.